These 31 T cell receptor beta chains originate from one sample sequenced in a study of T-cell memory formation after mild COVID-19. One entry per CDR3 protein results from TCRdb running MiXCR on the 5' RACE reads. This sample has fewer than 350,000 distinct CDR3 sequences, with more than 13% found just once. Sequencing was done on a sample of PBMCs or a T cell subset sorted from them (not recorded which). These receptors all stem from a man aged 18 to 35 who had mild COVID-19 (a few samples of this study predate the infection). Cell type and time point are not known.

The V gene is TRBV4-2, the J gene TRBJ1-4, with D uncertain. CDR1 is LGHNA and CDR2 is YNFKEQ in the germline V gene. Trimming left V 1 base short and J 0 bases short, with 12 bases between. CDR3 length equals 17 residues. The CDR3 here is CASSQAGGRATNEKLFF. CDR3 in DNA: TGTGCCAGCAGCCAAGCGGGCGGCAGAGCAACTAATGAAAAACTGTTTTTT.

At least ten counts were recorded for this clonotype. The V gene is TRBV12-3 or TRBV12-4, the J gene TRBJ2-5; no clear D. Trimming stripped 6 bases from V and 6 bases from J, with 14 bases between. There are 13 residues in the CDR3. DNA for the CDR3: TGTGCCAGCAGCAAAACCCAGGCACAGACCCAGTACTTC. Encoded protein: CASSKTQAQTQYF.

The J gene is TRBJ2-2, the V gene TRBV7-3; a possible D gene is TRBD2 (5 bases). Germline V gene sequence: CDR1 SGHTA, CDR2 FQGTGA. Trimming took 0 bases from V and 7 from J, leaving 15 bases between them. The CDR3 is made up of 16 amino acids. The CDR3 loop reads CASSLTSGLKSGELFF. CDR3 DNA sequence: TGTGCCAGCAGCTTAACGTCTGGACTTAAAAGCGGGGAGCTGTTTTTT.

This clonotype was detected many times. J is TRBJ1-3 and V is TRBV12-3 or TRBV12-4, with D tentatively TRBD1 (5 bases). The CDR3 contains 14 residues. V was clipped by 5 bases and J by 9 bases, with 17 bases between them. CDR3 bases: TGTGCCAGCAGTCCCGGGACCGGGTTTTTCACCATATATTTT. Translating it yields CASSPGTGFFTIYF.

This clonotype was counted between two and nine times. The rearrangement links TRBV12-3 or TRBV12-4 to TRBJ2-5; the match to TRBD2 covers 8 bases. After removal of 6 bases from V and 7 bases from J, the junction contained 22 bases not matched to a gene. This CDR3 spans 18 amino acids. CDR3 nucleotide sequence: TGTGCCAGCAGCCCACCAGCGGGGGAGACAAAACGCCCTGGGACCCAGTACTTC. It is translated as CASSPPAGETKRPGTQYF.

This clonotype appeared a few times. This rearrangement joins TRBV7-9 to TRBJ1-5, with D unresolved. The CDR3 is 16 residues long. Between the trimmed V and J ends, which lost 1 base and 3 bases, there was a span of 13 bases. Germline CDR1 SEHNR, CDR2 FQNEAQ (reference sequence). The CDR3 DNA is TGTGCCAGCAGCTTAGGCCCCAGCGTCTCCAATCAGCCCCAGCATTTT. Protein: CASSLGPSVSNQPQHF.

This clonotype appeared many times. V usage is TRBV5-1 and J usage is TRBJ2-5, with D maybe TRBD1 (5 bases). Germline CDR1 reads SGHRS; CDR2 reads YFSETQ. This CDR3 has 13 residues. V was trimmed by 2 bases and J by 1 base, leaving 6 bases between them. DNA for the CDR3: TGCGCCAGCAGCTTAGGGGTCCAAGAGACCCAGTACTTC. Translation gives CASSLGVQETQYF.

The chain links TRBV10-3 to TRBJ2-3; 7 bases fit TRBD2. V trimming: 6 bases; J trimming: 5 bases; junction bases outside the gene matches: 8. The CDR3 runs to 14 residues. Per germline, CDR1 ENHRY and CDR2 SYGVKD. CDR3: CAIRSGPGGDTQYF. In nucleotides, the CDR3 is TGTGCCATCAGGAGCGGGCCGGGAGGAGATACGCAGTATTTT.

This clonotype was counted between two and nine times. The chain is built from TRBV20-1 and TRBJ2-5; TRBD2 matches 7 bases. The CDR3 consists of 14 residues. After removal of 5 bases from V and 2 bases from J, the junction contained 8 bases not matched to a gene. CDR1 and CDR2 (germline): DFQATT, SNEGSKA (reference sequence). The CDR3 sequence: CSARKTAGQETQYF. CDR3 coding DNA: TGCAGTGCTCGCAAGACAGCGGGGCAAGAGACCCAGTACTTC.

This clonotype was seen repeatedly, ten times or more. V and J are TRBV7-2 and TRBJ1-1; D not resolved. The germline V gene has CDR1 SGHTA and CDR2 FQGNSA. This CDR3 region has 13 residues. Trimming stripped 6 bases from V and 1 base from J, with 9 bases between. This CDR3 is CASSTDKNTEAFF. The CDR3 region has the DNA TGTGCCAGCAGTACCGACAAGAACACTGAAGCTTTCTTT.

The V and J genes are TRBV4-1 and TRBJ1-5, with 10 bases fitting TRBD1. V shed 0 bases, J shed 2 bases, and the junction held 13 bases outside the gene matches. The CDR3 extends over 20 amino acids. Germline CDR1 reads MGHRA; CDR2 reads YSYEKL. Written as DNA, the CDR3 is TGCGCCAGCAGCCAAGATATGGCGACAGGGGGCCCTAGGGGCAATCAGCCCCAGCATTTT. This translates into CASSQDMATGGPRGNQPQHF.

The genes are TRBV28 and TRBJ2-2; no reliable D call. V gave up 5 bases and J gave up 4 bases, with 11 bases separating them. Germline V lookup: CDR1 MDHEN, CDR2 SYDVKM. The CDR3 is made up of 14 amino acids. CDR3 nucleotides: TGTGCCAGCAGTCGCCGGGTTTTCACCGGGGAGCTGTTTTTT. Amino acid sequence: CASSRRVFTGELFF. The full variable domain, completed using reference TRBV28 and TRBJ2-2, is DVKVTQSSRYLVKRTGEKVFLECVQDMDHENMFWYRQDPGLGLRLIYFSYDVKMKEKGDIPEGYSVSREKKERFSLILESASTNQTSMYLCASSRRVFTGELFFGEGSRLTVL.

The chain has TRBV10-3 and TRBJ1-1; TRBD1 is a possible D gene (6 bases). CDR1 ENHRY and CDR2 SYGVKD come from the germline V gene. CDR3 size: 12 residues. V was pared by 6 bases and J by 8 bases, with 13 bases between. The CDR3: CAISNLRGEAFF. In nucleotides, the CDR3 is TGTGCCATCAGCAACCTCAGGGGCGAAGCTTTCTTT.

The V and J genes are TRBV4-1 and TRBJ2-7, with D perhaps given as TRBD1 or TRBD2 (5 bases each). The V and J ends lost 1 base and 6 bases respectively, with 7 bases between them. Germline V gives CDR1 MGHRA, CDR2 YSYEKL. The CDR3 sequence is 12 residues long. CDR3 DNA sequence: TGCGCCAGCAGCCAAGTGGGGACCGAGCAGTACTTC. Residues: CASSQVGTEQYF.

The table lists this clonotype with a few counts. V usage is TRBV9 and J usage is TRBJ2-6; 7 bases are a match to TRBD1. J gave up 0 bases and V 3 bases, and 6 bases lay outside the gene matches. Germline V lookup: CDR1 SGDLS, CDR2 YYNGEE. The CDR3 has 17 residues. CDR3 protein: CASSAARGPSGANVLTF. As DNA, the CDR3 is TGTGCCAGCAGCGCGGCGAGGGGGCCCTCTGGGGCCAACGTCCTGACTTTC. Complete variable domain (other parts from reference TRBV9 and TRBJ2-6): DSGVTQTPKHLITATGQRVTLRCSPRSGDLSVYWYQQSLDQGLQFLIQYYNGEERAKGNILERFSAQQFPDLHSELNLSSLELGDSALYFCASSAARGPSGANVLTFGAGSRLTVL.

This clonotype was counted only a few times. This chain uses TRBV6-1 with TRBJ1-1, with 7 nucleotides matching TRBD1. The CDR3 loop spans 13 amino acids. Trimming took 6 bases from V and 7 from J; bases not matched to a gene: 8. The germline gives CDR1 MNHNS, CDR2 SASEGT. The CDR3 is CASRMGQWVEAFF. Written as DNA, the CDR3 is TGTGCCAGCAGGATGGGACAGTGGGTTGAAGCTTTCTTT.

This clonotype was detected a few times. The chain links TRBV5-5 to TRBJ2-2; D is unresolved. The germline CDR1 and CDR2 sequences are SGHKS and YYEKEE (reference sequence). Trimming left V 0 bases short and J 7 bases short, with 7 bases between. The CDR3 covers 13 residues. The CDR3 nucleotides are TGTGCCAGCAGCTTGGATCTCCACGGGGAGCTGTTTTTT. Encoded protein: CASSLDLHGELFF. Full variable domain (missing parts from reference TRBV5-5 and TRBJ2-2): DAGVTQSPTHLIKTRGQQVTLRCSPISGHKSVSWYQQVLGQGPQFIFQYYEKEERGRGNFPDRFSARQFPNYSSELNVNALLLGDSALYLCASSLDLHGELFFGEGSRLTVL.

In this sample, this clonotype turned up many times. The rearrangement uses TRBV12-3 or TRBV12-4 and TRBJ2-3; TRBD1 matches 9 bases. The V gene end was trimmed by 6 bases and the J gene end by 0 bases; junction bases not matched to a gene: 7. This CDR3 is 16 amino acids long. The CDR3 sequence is CASSRRDRASTDTQYF. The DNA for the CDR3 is TGTGCCAGCAGCCGTCGGGACAGGGCCAGCACAGATACGCAGTATTTT.

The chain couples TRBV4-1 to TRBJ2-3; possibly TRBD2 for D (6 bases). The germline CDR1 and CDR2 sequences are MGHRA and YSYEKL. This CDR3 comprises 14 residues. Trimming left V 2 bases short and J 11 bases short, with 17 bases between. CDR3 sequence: CASSQSPGGNRQYF. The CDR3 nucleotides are TGCGCCAGCAGCCAATCCCCTGGGGGGAATAGGCAGTATTTT.

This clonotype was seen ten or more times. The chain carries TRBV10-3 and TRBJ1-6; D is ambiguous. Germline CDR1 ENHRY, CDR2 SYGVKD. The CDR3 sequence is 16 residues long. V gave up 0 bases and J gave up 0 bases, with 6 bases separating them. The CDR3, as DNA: TGTGCCATCAGTGAGTCGGTAGACTCCTATAATTCACCCCTCCACTTT. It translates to CAISESVDSYNSPLHF.

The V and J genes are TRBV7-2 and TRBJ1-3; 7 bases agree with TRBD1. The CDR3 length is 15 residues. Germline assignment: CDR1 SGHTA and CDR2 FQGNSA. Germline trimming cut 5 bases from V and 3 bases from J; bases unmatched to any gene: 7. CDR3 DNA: TGTGCCAGCAGCCGCGTGACAGGGAATGGAAACACCATATATTTT. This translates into CASSRVTGNGNTIYF.

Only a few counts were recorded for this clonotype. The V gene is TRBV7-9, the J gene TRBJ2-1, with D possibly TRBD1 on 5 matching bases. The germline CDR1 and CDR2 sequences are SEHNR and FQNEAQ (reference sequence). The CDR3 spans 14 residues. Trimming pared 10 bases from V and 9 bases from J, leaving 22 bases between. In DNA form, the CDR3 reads TGTGCCACTCGGCCAAGGGCAGGGAAGGGTGAGCAGTTCTTC. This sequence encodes CATRPRAGKGEQFF.

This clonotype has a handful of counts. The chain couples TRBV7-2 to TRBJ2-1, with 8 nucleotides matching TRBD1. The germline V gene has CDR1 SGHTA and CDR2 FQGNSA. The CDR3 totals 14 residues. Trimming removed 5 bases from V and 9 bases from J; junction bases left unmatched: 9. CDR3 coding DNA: TGTGCCAGCAGCCCAGGACAGGGTTATGGTGAGCAGTTCTTC. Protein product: CASSPGQGYGEQFF.

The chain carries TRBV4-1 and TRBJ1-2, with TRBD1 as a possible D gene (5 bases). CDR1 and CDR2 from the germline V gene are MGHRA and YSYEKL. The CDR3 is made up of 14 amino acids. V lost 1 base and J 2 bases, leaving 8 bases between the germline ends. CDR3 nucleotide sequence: TGCGCCAGCAGCCAAGGAGAGGGGAACTATGGCTACACCTTC. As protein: CASSQGEGNYGYTF.

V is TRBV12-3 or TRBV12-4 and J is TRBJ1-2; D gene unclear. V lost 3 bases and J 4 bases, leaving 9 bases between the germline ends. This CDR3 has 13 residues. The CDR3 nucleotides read TGTGCCAGCAGTTTTTCCCAGGCCTATGGCTACACCTTC. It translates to CASSFSQAYGYTF.

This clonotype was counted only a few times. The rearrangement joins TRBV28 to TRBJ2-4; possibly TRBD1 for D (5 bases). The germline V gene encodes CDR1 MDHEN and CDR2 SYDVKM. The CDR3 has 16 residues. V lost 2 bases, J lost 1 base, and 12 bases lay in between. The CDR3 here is CASSLESGFAKNIQYF. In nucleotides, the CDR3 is TGTGCCAGCAGTTTAGAATCAGGGTTTGCCAAAAACATTCAGTACTTC.

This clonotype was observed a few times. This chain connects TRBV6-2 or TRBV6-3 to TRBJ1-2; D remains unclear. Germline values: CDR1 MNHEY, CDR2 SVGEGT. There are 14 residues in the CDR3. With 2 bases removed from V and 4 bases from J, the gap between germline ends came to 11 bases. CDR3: CASSYPAETYGYTF. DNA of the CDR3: TGTGCCAGCAGTTACCCGGCGGAAACCTATGGCTACACCTTC.

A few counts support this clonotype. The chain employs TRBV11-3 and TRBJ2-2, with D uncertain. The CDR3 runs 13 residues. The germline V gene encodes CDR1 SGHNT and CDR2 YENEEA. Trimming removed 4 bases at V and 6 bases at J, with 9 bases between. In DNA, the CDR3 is TGTGCCAGCAGCTCGGAGTCCCCCGGGGAGCTGTTTTTT. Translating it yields CASSSESPGELFF.

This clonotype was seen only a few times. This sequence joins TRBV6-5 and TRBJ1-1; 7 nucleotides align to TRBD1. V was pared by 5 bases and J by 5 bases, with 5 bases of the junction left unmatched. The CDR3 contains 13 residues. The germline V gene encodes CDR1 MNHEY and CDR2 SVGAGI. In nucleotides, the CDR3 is TGTGCCAGCAGTACGAGACAGGGAACTGAAGCTTTCTTT. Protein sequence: CASSTRQGTEAFF.

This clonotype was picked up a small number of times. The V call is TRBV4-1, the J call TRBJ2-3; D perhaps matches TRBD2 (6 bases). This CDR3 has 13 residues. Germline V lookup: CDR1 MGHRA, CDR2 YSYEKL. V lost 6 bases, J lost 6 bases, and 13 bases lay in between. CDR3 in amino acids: CASRDLASDTQYF. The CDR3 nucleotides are TGCGCCAGCAGAGATCTAGCGAGTGATACGCAGTATTTT.

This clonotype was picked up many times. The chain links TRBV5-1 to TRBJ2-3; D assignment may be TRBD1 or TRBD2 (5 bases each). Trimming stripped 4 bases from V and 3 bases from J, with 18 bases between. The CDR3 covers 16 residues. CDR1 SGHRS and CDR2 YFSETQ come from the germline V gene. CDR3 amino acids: CASSGFLGTRTDTQYF. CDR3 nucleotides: TGCGCCAGCAGCGGATTTCTCGGGACCCGAACAGATACGCAGTATTTT.